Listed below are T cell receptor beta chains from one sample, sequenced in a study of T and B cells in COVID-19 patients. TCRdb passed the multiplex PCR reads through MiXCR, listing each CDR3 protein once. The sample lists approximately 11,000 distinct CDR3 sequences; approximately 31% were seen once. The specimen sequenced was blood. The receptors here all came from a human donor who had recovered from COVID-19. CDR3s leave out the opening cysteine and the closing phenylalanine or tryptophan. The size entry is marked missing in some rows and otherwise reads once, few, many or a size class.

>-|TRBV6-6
ASRGGENTEAF
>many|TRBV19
ASSISRGGSGNTIY
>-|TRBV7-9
ASSATGLEETQY
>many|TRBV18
ASSPGLSYNEQF
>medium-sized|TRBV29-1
SAKPVSHQETQY
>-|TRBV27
ASSLLSTRPGGYEQY
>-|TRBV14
ASSQGSVNREVYGYT
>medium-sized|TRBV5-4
ASSLDPDPRETQY
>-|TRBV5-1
ASTSAFTDTQY
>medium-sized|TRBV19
ASSIGANEQF
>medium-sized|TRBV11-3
ASSLAPLFGLAGEQYQETQY
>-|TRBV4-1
ASSQDKRTALPDTQY
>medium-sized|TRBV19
ASILNTEAF
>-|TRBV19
ASSTGTGDTGELF
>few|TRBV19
ASSRAGQGINQPQH
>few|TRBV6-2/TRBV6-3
ASSLPTASYEQY